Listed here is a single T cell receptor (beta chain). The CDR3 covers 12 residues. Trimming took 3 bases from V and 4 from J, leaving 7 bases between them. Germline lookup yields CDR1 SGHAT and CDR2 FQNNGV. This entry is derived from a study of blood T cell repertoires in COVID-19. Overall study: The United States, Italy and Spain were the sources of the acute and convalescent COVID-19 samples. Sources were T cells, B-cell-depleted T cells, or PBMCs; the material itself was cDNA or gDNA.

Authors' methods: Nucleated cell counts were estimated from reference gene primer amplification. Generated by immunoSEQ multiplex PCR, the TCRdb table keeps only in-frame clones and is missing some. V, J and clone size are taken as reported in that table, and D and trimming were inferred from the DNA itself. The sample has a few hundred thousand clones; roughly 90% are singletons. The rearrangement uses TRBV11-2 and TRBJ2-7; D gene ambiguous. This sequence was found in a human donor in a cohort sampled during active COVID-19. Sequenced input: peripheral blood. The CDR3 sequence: CASSLSLYEQYF. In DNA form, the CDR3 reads TGTGCCAGCAGCTTGAGCCTATACGAGCAGTACTTC.